This T cell receptor (beta chain) was profiled in a study of vaccination and CD4 T cells after COVID-19. Overall study results and limits: Only post-vaccination samples contained a median 86.3% of the reactive clones in convalescent patients.

J lost 2 bases, V lost 3 bases, and 4 bases had no gene match. The length of the CDR3 is 14 residues. The germline V gene has CDR1 SGHTA and CDR2 FQGNSA. The study sequenced cultured CD4+ T cell DNA using the Oncomine TCR Beta short-read assay. TCRdb re-called the PCR reads through MiXCR, storing one row per CDR3 protein. The sample gives 15,000 to 20,000 distinct CDR3 sequences, around 52% of which show up once; about 9.4% is in the top ten. As to this clonotype: Its antigen is not identified.

The treatment was: roughly nine-day PBMC culture with coronavirus spike peptide pools or control peptides (ViraFEST assay). This sequence was found in a human donor who had recovered from COVID-19. The sample comprised CD4+ T cells from blood, cultured in vitro. The genes are TRBV7-2 and TRBJ2-7, with 7 bases fitting TRBD2. CDR3 loop: CASSFGTNTYEQYF. The CDR3 DNA follows: TGTGCCAGCAGCTTCGGGACTAACACCTACGAGCAGTACTTC.